This T cell receptor (beta chain) was found in a study of cytomegalovirus exposure and HLA in healthy donors (dated by TCRdb to about 2017). For the wider study: According to a later analysis, the roughly 120 validation repertoires were produced on the same platform as the 666 repertoires of the first cohort. In addition to the first cohort of 666 subjects, a separate validation cohort of 120 different subjects was used. High-throughput TCR immunosequencing, statistical association of individual TCRs with disease status, and machine learning were combined to predict cytomegalovirus infection status. The aim of the study was to test whether cataloging public T cell receptors could identify signatures of past pathogen exposure.

Notes on this clone: The target of this receptor is not known. No much larger clone is present one base from it, and per-base qualities are unavailable.

CDR1 and CDR2 are read off the germline V gene as SGDLS and YYNGEE. The junction carries 6 bases between V and J, which are trimmed by 7 bases and 1 base respectively. The CDR3 covers 13 residues, taking in both the cysteine and the phenylalanine. The DNA shown is the 39-base CDR3, in frame from base 1. Overall study outcomes, separate from this receptor: Cytomegalovirus status was reported to be diagnosed by the classifier with high specificity and sensitivity in both the original and validation cohorts. Three of the identified cytomegalovirus-associated TCR beta chains were confirmed in vitro to be specific for cytomegalovirus antigens. A later analysis had no HLA typing for the validation cohort, so co-occurrence there was scored across all 120 or so repertoires. According to the authors, the approach could potentially be generalized to other disease states and immunological phenotypes. Across donors, most TCR sequences were observed very rarely, whereas some public TCRs were present in many individuals. The study listed 164 TCR beta chains as associated with cytomegalovirus. Subsequent analysis determined that TCRs grouped into clusters in the first cohort also showed a tendency toward co-occurrence across the 120 or so validation repertoires, and 90% to 95% of cluster scores exceeded 0.

The donors were included in the validation cohort of some 110 subjects, a group kept apart from the approximately 700-subject first cohort. The library was built by means of the immunoSEQ multiplex PCR assay. Per the source publication's procedure: A statistical classification framework was developed to diagnose cytomegalovirus status using the catalog of TCR beta chain sequences. Here the immuneACCESS table is served through TCRdb, limited to in-frame sequences with V and J called. Missing clones are a known gap in these copies; in checked studies unresolved V genes cover under half, and the rest lacks a known reason. V, J and clone size derive from that table, while D and trimming were established from the DNA sequence. The sample records some 98,000 clones, around 88% of which are singletons. 3.9% of the sample comes from the top ten.

Material: PBMCs. The rearranged chain carries TRBV9 and TRBJ2-6, with the D gene not clear enough to name. The TCR was taken from a woman aged 25 to 45 in good health and CMV-seronegative. The CDR3 reads as follows: CASAKSGANVLTF. The nucleotide sequence is given as TGTGCCAGCGCGAAGTCTGGGGCCAACGTCCTGACTTTC.